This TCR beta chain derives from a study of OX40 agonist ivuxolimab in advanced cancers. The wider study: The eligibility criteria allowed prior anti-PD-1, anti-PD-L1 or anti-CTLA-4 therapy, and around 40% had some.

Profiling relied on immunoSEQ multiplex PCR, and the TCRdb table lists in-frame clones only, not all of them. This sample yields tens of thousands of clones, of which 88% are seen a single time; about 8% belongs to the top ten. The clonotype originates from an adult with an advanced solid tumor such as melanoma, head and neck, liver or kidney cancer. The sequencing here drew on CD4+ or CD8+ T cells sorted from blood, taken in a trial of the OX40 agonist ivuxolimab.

DNA for the CDR3: TGTGCCAGCAGCTTTCGGGACAGGGGGCGAGACGAGCAGTACTTC. It specifies CASSFRDRGRDEQYF. V and J are TRBV5-6 and TRBJ2-7; 12 bases map to TRBD1. Trimming cost V 2 bases and J 5 bases; bases outside gene matches: 5. Looked up from germline, CDR1 is SGHDT and CDR2 is YYEEEE. This CDR3 region has 15 residues.